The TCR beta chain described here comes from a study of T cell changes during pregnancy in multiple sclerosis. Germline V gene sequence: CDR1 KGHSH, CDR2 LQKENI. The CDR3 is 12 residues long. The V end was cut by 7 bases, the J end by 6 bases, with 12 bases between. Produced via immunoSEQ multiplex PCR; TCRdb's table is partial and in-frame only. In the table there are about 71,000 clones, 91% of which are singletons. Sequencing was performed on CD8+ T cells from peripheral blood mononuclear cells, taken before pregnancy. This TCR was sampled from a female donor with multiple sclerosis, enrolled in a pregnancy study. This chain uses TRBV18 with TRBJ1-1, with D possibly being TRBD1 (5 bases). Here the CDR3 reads CASCGGDPEAFF. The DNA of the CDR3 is TGTGCCAGCTGCGGGGGGGATCCTGAAGCTTTCTTT.